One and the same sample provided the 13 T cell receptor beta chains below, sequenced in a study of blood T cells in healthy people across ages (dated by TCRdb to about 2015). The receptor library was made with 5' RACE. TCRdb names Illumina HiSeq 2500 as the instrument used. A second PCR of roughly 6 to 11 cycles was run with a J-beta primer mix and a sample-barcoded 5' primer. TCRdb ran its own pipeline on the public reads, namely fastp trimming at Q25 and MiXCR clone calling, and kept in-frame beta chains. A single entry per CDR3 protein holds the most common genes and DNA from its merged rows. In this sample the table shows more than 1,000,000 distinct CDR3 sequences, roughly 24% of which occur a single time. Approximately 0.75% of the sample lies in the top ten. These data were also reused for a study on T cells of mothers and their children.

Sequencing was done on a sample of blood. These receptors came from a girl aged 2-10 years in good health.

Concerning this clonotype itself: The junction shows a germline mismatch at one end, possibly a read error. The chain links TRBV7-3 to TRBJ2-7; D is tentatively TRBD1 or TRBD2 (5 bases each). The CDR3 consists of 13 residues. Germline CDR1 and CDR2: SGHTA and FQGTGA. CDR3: CASGLGVRGEQYF. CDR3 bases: TGTGCCAGCGGCTTGGGGGTCCGGGGTGAGCAGTACTTC.

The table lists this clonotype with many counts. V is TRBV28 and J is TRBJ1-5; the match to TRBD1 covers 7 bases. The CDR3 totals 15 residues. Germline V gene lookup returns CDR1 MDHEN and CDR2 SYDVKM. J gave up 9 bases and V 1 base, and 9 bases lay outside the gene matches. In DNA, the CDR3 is TGTGCCAGCAGTTTATCTGGGGACAGAGGTCCGCCCCAGCATTTT. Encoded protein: CASSLSGDRGPPQHF. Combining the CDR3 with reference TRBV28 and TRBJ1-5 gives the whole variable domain DVKVTQSSRYLVKRTGEKVFLECVQDMDHENMFWYRQDPGLGLRLIYFSYDVKMKEKGDIPEGYSVSREKKERFSLILESASTNQTSMYLCASSLSGDRGPPQHFGDGTRLSIL.

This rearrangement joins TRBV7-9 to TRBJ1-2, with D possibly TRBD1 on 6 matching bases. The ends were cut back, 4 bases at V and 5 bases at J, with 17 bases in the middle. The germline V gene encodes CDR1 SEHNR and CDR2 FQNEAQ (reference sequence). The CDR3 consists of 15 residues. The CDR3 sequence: CASSSDEGVHYGYTF. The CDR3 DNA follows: TGTGCCAGCAGCTCAGACGAGGGGGTACATTATGGCTACACCTTC.

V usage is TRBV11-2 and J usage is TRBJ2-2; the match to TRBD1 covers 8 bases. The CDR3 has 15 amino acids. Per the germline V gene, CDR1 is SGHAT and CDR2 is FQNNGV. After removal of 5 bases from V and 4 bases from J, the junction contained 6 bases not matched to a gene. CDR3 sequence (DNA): TGTGCCAGCAGCGCATGGGACAGGTTCACCGGGGAGCTGTTTTTT. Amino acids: CASSAWDRFTGELFF.

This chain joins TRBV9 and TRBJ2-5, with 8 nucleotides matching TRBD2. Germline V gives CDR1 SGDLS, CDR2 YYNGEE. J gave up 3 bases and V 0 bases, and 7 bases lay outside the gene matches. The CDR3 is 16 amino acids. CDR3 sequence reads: CASSVVSGRGKETQYF. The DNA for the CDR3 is TGTGCCAGCAGCGTAGTAAGCGGGAGAGGGAAAGAGACCCAGTACTTC.

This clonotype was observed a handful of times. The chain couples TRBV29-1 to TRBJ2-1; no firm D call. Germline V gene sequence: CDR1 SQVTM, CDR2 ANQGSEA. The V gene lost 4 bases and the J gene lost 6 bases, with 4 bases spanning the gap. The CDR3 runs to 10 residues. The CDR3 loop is CSVGFNEQFF. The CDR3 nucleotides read TGCAGCGTTGGTTTCAATGAGCAGTTCTTC.

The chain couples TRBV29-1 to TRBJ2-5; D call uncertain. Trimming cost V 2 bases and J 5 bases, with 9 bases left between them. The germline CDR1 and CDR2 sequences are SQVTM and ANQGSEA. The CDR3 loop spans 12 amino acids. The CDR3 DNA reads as TGCAGCGTTGAATCAAATGCGGAGACCCAGTACTTC. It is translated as CSVESNAETQYF.

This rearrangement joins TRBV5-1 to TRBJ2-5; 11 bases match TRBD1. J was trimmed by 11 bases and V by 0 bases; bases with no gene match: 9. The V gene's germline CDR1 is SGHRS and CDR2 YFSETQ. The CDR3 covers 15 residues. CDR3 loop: CASSLAGTGGRWQYF. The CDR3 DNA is TGCGCCAGCAGCTTGGCCGGGACAGGGGGACGTTGGCAGTACTTC.

In DNA, the CDR3 is TGCAGCGTCGCGATGCTTAGAGGAGAGCAGTTCTTC. Translated, it gives CSVAMLRGEQFF. The chain uses TRBV29-1 and TRBJ2-1; no firm D call. The CDR3 length is 12 residues. CDR1 and CDR2 from the germline V gene are SQVTM and ANQGSEA. Trimming removed 6 bases from V and 10 bases from J, with 16 bases in between.

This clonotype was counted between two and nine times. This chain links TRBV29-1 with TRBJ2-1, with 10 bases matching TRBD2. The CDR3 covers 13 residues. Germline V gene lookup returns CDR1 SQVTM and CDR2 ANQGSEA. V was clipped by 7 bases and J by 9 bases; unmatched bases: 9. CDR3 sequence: CSGVAGGAGEQFF. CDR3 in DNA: TGCAGCGGAGTAGCGGGAGGCGCGGGTGAGCAGTTCTTC.

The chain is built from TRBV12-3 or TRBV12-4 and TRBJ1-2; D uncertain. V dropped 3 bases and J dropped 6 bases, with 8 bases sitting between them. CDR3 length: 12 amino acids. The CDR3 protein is CASSFTPNGYTF. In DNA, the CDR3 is TGTGCCAGCAGTTTTACTCCGAATGGCTACACCTTC.

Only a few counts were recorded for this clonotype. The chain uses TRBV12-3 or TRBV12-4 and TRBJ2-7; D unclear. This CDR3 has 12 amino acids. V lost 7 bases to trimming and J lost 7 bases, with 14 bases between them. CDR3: CASTLDLGEQYF. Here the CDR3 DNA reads TGTGCCAGCACCCTGGACCTAGGGGAGCAGTACTTC.

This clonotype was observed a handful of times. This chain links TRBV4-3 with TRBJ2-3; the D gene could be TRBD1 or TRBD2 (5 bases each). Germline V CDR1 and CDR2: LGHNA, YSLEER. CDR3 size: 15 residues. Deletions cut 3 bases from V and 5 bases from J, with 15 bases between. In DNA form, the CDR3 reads TGCGCCAGCAGCCACTGGGACCCCTGGGGAGATACGCAGTATTTT. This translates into CASSHWDPWGDTQYF.